This TCR beta chain is from a study of cytomegalovirus exposure and HLA in healthy donors. Regarding the study as a whole: Cytomegalovirus-associated TCR beta chains were listed, numbering around 150. CMV serostatus was the only recorded immune exposure for donors. From TCR beta sequences, most subjects' HLA-A and HLA-B alleles were reportedly predicted accurately.

The CDR3 extends over 14 amino acids. The germline V and J ends were trimmed by 0 bases and 0 bases, with 7 bases remaining between them. Per germline, CDR1 SGHNT and CDR2 YYREEE (reference sequence). A multiplex PCR was run with 60 Vbeta primers and 13 Jbeta primers. Using immunoSEQ multiplex PCR, the repertoire was profiled, and TCRdb retains in-frame clones only, with some absent. Here the sample spans about 150,000 clones, about 75% being singletons. Comments on this clone: As yet, its antigen is unknown.

Specimen: PBMCs. The rearrangement links TRBV5-4 to TRBJ2-7, with D tentatively TRBD1 (6 bases). The source of this sequence is a woman in her 30s in good health and CMV-seronegative. The CDR3 DNA sequence: TGTGCCAGCAGCTTGGGACAGGTCTCCTACGAGCAGTACTTC. Encoded protein: CASSLGQVSYEQYF.